Listed here are 17 T cell receptor beta chains from one sample, sequenced in a study of T cells expressing NK-cell markers. TCRdb processed the 5' RACE reads again and assigns one entry to each CDR3 protein, with no DNA. The table lists 550,000 to 600,000 distinct CDR3 sequences. The sample was blood T cells: a sorted CD56 or NKG2C T cell subset, CD4+ or CD8+ T cells, or bulk PBMC T cells (not recorded which). The source is a man aged 18 to 29 in good health.

V and J are TRBV7-8 and TRBJ2-7; TCRdb's assignment of TRBD1 cannot be checked, as there is no DNA. CDR3 length: 14 residues. CDR1 is SGHVS and CDR2 is FQNEAQ in the germline V gene. The CDR3 sequence is CASSHVGPGTEQYF.

This chain connects TRBV20-1 to TRBJ1-6; TCRdb proposes TRBD1, but this gene call is untestable without DNA. Germline values: CDR1 DFQATT, CDR2 SNEGSKA (reference sequence). The CDR3 extends over 16 amino acids. The CDR3 here is CSAVRGGSVGNSPLHF.

The CDR3 here is CSARGPGTSLNEQFF. The genes are TRBV20-1 and TRBJ2-1; with no DNA, the TCRdb D assignment of TRBD2 cannot be verified. CDR3 length equals 15 residues. Per the germline V gene, CDR1 is DFQATT and CDR2 is SNEGSKA (reference sequence).

The chain employs TRBV20-1 and TRBJ1-4. This CDR3 has 13 amino acids. CDR1 is DFQATT, CDR2 SNEGSKA, per germline (reference sequence). CDR3 region: CSARLTSNEKLFF.

The V gene is TRBV3-1, the J gene TRBJ2-5; TCRdb lists TRBD1, though no DNA is available to test this call. Germline CDR1 reads LGHDT; CDR2 reads YNNKEL (reference sequence). This CDR3 region has 15 residues. CDR3: CASSQAGTGHETQYF.

This chain joins TRBV6-1 and TRBJ2-5. The CDR3 sequence is 14 residues long. Germline CDR1 reads MNHNS; CDR2 reads SASEGT. The CDR3 spells CASSAQSNQETQYF.

The CDR3 sequence: CAWSVWGGTEAFF. V usage is TRBV30 and J usage is TRBJ1-1. This CDR3 is built from 13 residues. CDR1 is GTSNPN and CDR2 is SVGIG in the germline V gene (reference sequence).

J is TRBJ2-7 and V is TRBV20-1; TCRdb's D call, TRBD1, is unchecked because there is no DNA. In germline, CDR1 is DFQATT, CDR2 SNEGSKA (reference sequence). The CDR3 has 11 amino acids. The CDR3 loop is CSAAQGHEQYF.

The genes are TRBV10-3 and TRBJ1-2; TCRdb lists TRBD1, though no DNA is available to test this call. The CDR3 contains 11 residues. Per germline, CDR1 ENHRY and CDR2 SYGVKD. This chain's CDR3 is CAITTGGGYTF.

This chain joins TRBV5-1 and TRBJ2-1; absent DNA, TCRdb's TRBD1 call cannot be checked. From germline, CDR1 is SGHRS and CDR2 YFSETQ. This CDR3 is 19 amino acids long. This CDR3 reads CASSLAGHGSPLSYNEQFF.

The chain combines TRBV12-3 or TRBV12-4 with TRBJ2-1; TCRdb designates TRBD2, a call that cannot be tested without DNA. CDR3 size: 13 residues. The CDR3 reads CASDVSGSDEQFF.

The rearrangement joins TRBV6-5 to TRBJ2-3; TCRdb indicates TRBD1, and absent DNA this call remains unverified. Germline V gene lookup returns CDR1 MNHEY and CDR2 SVGAGI. CDR3 length equals 16 residues. CDR3 sequence: CASSPRDRAFTDTQYF.

The chain recombines TRBV5-1 with TRBJ2-3. Germline-derived CDR1 and CDR2 are SGHRS and YFSETQ. The CDR3 is 14 residues long. The CDR3 region is CASSMASSTDTQYF.

The rearrangement joins TRBV25-1 to TRBJ2-3; TCRdb names TRBD2, which stays unverified in the absence of DNA. CDR1 is MGHDK, CDR2 SYGVNS, per germline. CDR3 length: 17 residues. CDR3 residues: CASSGTGTSRRTDTQYF. Variable domain in full (rest from reference TRBV25-1 and TRBJ2-3): EADIYQTPRYLVIGTGKKITLECSQTMGHDKMYWYQQDPGMELHLIHYSYGVNSTEKGDLSSESTVSRIRTEHFPLTLESARPSHTSQYLCASSGTGTSRRTDTQYFGPGTRLTVL.

This sequence joins TRBV5-1 and TRBJ2-7. The CDR3 is 15 residues long. CDR1 is SGHRS and CDR2 is YFSETQ in the germline V gene. The CDR3 loop is CASSSGFLSSYEQYF.

The CDR3: CASNLGLQRGGYTF. The chain couples TRBV2 to TRBJ1-2. The CDR3 sequence is 14 residues long. From germline, CDR1 is SNHLY and CDR2 FYNNEI.

This chain links TRBV5-1 with TRBJ2-3; the TCRdb call, TRBD2, lacks DNA for checking. Germline assignment: CDR1 SGHRS and CDR2 YFSETQ. CDR3 length: 16 residues. CDR3 region: CASRERGRGGTDTQYF.